This T cell receptor beta chain is from a study of identical twins. This clonotype has a handful of counts. Via MiXCR, TCRdb re-called the 5' RACE reads, giving one row per CDR3 protein. The sample records under 900,000 distinct CDR3 sequences, 18% being singletons. Germline V lookup: CDR1 SNHLY, CDR2 FYNNEI. Trimming cost V 8 bases and J 5 bases, with 7 bases left between them. The CDR3 runs 10 residues. A further study also used this sample, focusing on T cells expressing NK-cell markers.

The source is a woman in her late teens or twenties in good health. The source material was PBMCs. This chain uses TRBV2 with TRBJ2-7; D uncertain. CDR3 protein: CASRYHEQYF. CDR3 bases: TGTGCCAGCCGTTATCACGAGCAGTACTTC. Looking up the rest from reference TRBV2 and TRBJ2-7 gives the full variable domain: EPEVTQTPSHQVTQMGQEVILRCVPISNHLYFYWYRQILGQKVEFLVSFYNNEISEKSEIFDDQFSVERPDGSNFTLKIRSTKLEDSAMYFCASRYHEQYFGPGTRLTVT.